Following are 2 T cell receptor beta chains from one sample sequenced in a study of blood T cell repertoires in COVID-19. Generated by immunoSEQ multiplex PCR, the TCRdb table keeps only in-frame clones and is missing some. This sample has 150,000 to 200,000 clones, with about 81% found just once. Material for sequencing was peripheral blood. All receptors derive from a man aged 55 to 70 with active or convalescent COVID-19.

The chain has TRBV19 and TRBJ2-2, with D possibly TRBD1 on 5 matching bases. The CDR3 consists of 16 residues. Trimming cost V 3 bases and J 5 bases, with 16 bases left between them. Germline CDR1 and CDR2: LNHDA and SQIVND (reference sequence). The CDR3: CASSITKTAKTGELFF. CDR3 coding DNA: TGTGCCAGTAGTATTACGAAGACAGCTAAAACCGGGGAGCTGTTTTTT.

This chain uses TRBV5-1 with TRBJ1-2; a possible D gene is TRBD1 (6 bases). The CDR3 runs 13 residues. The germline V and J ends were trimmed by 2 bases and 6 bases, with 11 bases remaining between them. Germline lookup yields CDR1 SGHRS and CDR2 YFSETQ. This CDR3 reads CASSFRQADGYTF. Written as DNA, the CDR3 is TGCGCCAGCAGCTTCCGACAGGCGGATGGCTACACCTTC. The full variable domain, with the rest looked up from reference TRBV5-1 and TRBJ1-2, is KAGVTQTPRYLIKTRGQQVTLSCSPISGHRSVSWYQQTPGQGLQFLFEYFSETQRNKGNFPGRFSGRQFSNSRSEMNVSTLELGDSALYLCASSFRQADGYTFGSGTRLTVV.